This TCR beta chain was profiled in a study of early T cells in non-severe SARS-CoV-2 infection. The wider study: Chains stayed unpaired after sequencing of bulk RNA from unsorted whole blood.

Findings and caveats of the study: VDJdb-based annotation leaned toward anti-spike CD8 responses and missed private and CD4 specificities.

Each single cDNA molecule received a unique molecular identifier. TCRdb reprocessed the 5' RACE reads with MiXCR, giving one entry per CDR3 protein. Altogether roughly 20,000 distinct CDR3 sequences are present, roughly 5% being singletons, with the ten largest covering 6.5% to 8%. Germline V CDR1 and CDR2: KGHSH, LQKENI. V dropped 6 bases and J dropped 9; count of bases not matched to a gene: 15. The CDR3 has 16 amino acids. By share of the sample, this clonotype is medium-sized. The antigen is undetermined. Sequencing was done on a sample of whole blood. The source of this sequence is an adult who was a healthcare worker with PCR-confirmed SARS-CoV-2 infection or an uninfected control (not recorded which). This chain joins TRBV18 and TRBJ2-3; 10 bases fit TRBD2. The CDR3 here is CASSTIKGLAARTQYF. CDR3 in DNA: TGTGCCAGCTCGACCATAAAAGGACTAGCGGCAAGAACGCAGTATTTT.